Following are 12 T cell receptor beta chains from one sample sequenced in a study of blood T cell repertoires in COVID-19 (dated by TCRdb to about 2020). Preparation of the library involved the immunoSEQ multiplex PCR assay. In TCRdb, the immuneACCESS table is reduced to in-frame sequences with V and J assigned. These tables do not hold every clone; where another copy was compared, an unresolved V gene accounts for under half, and the others remain unexplained. This sample is represented by approximately 140,000 clones; 84% of them were singletons. The ten top clones hold approximately 6.5% of the sample. The sequenced sample was peripheral blood. All receptors come from a human donor in a cohort sampled during active COVID-19.

This chain connects TRBV6-5 to TRBJ1-5; 9 nucleotides align to TRBD1. Germline V CDR1 and CDR2: MNHEY, SVGAGI. The CDR3 is 14 residues long. J lost 5 bases, V lost 8 bases, and 7 bases had no gene match. The DNA of the CDR3 is TGTGCCAGCTCTGACAGGGGGGAGGATCAGCCCCAGCATTTT. Residues: CASSDRGEDQPQHF.

The rearrangement uses TRBV5-1 and TRBJ2-3; D remains ambiguous. Germline V gene data show CDR1 as SGHRS and CDR2 as YFSETQ. The V end lost 3 bases, the J end lost 6 bases, and 8 bases lay between the germline ends. The CDR3 loop spans 12 amino acids. The CDR3, as DNA: TGCGCCAGCAGCTCTGCTCGGGATACGCAGTATTTT. This sequence encodes CASSSARDTQYF.

The rearrangement links TRBV6-2 or TRBV6-3 to TRBJ2-1; possible D gene TRBD2, 6 bases. Germline V lookup: CDR1 MNHEY, CDR2 SVGEGT. This CDR3 is 15 amino acids long. V lost 6 bases, J lost 4 bases, and 16 bases lay in between. The CDR3 region is CASSPDGGSYNEQFF. The DNA of the CDR3 is TGTGCCAGCAGCCCGGACGGAGGGTCTTACAATGAGCAGTTCTTC.

The V gene is TRBV15, the J gene TRBJ2-2, with unresolved D. V lost 4 bases and J 7 bases, leaving 4 bases between the germline ends. Germline V gene lookup returns CDR1 LNHNV and CDR2 YYDKDF (reference sequence). The CDR3 extends over 11 amino acids. CDR3 amino acids: CATSTRGELFF. The CDR3 DNA reads TGTGCCACCAGCACCCGCGGGGAGCTGTTTTTT.

V is TRBV6-2 or TRBV6-3 and J is TRBJ1-2, with TRBD1 as a possible D gene (5 bases). Germline-derived CDR1 and CDR2 are MNHEY and SVGEGT. This CDR3 spans 14 amino acids. V shed 0 bases and J shed 7 bases, with 12 bases lying between them. The CDR3 bases are TGTGCCAGCAGTTACTCTTGGGGCACGGGTGGCTACACCTTC. This translates into CASSYSWGTGGYTF.

The CDR3 DNA reads as TGTGCCAGCAGTGAACTCCCTCTCGGAGTCGGGCAGTACTTC. It encodes CASSELPLGVGQYF. The rearrangement joins TRBV6-1 to TRBJ2-7; D uncertain. The V end was cut by 2 bases, the J end by 9 bases, with 17 bases between. This CDR3 has 14 residues. CDR1 is MNHNS, CDR2 SASEGT, per germline.

The chain links TRBV3-1 (or the pseudogene TRBV3-2) to TRBJ2-3; perhaps TRBD1 as D (6 bases). The V end was cut by 0 bases, the J end by 2 bases, with 18 bases between. Germline V CDR1 and CDR2: LGHDT, YNNKEL (reference sequence). CDR3 length: 18 residues. CDR3 region: CASSQDGGHIQDTDTQYF. CDR3 bases: TGTGCCAGCAGCCAAGATGGGGGACATATACAGGACACAGATACGCAGTATTTT.

The chain uses TRBV5-4 and TRBJ2-1; maybe TRBD1 (6 bases). Trimming took 3 bases from V and 7 from J, leaving 14 bases between them. The CDR3 consists of 14 residues. Germline CDR1 reads SGHNT; CDR2 reads YYREEE (reference sequence). The DNA of the CDR3 is TGTGCCAGCAGCTGGGACATTCCGGGAAATGAGCAGTTCTTC. It is translated as CASSWDIPGNEQFF.

The chain combines TRBV29-1 with TRBJ2-3; a possible D gene is TRBD1 (6 bases). This CDR3 has 14 residues. The V gene lost 4 bases and the J gene lost 3 bases, with 14 bases spanning the gap. From germline, CDR1 is SQVTM and CDR2 ANQGSEA. The CDR3, as DNA: TGCAGCGTTGCGGGACAAAGGGGGACAGATACGCAGTATTTT. It is translated as CSVAGQRGTDTQYF.

The rearrangement uses TRBV30 and TRBJ2-3; tentative D call: TRBD1 (5 bases). Germline loops: CDR1 GTSNPN, CDR2 SVGIG (reference sequence). This CDR3 is 12 amino acids long. Trimming pared 1 base from V and 5 bases from J, leaving 7 bases between. The CDR3 DNA follows: TGTGCCTGGAGTGCGACAGAAGATACGCAGTATTTT. It yields the protein CAWSATEDTQYF.

A remark on this clone: A junction boundary mismatches the germline segment, possibly from a read error. The chain uses TRBV30 and TRBJ2-3; maybe TRBD2 (5 bases). Germline-derived CDR1 and CDR2 are GTSNPN and SVGIG (reference sequence). The CDR3 spans 12 residues. The CDR3 loop reads CASRAASWVQYF. The CDR3 DNA is TGCGCATCCCGGGCGGCTAGCTGGGTGCAGTATTTT.

This clone was seen once. The rearrangement uses TRBV5-5 and TRBJ1-1; perhaps TRBD1 as D (6 bases). The CDR3 is made up of 15 amino acids. Germline lookup yields CDR1 SGHKS and CDR2 YYEKEE (reference sequence). The ends were cut back, 4 bases at V and 1 base at J, with 14 bases in the middle. DNA for the CDR3: TGTGCCAGCAGCCCTACAGGGCCCTCGAACACTGAAGCTTTCTTT. The encoded protein is CASSPTGPSNTEAFF.